The sequence of this TCR beta chain was determined in a study of early T cells in non-severe SARS-CoV-2 infection. Study results and limitations: Matching against VDJdb likely underestimated virus-specific expansions, favoring anti-spike CD8.

This CDR3 has 13 residues. Germline lookup yields CDR1 GTSNPN and CDR2 SVGIG (reference sequence). The V gene lost 3 bases and the J gene lost 4 bases, with 12 bases spanning the gap. TCRdb reprocessed the 5' RACE reads with MiXCR, giving one entry per CDR3 protein. The sample shows roughly 32,000 distinct CDR3 sequences, approximately 9.2% of them seen only once. This clonotype came up a few times. The antigen remains undetermined. The chain couples TRBV30 to TRBJ1-1; possibly TRBD1 for D (5 bases). The specimen sequenced was whole blood. The source is an adult who was a healthcare worker with PCR-confirmed SARS-CoV-2 infection or an uninfected control (not recorded which). The CDR3 sequence: CAWRGVWSTEAFF. In nucleotides, the CDR3 is TGTGCCTGGAGGGGGGTGTGGAGCACTGAAGCTTTCTTT. Full variable domain (rest looked up from reference TRBV30 and TRBJ1-1): SQTIHQWPATLVQPVGSPLSLECTVEGTSNPNLYWYRQAAGRGLQLLFYSVGIGQISSEVPQNLSASRPQDRQFILSSKKLLLSDSGFYLCAWRGVWSTEAFFGQGTRLTVV.